The sequence of this TCR beta chain was determined in a study of CD8 T cells in ankylosing spondylitis (dated by TCRdb to 2016 to 2017). In the study overall: The study set out to find disease-linked TCR variants by profiling T cell receptor beta repertoires in ankylosing spondylitis patients and healthy donors. The full study cohort was made up of approximately 27 ankylosing spondylitis patients and 108 healthy donors. Samples of peripheral blood were taken, and for ankylosing spondylitis patients, synovial fluid was collected as well. What the work shows at the level of the full study, not this receptor alone: The disease-linked clones showed a CD8+ phenotype and occurred at relatively low frequencies in peripheral blood. Some motif variants were previously reported in synovial fluid and blood of reactive arthritis patients, suggesting common disease-initiation mechanisms. Significant enrichment of the disease-linked clones was reported in matched synovial fluid samples from ankylosing spondylitis patients. A TCR beta motif made up of 7 to 9 highly homologous amino acid variants appeared to be characteristic of blood from ankylosing spondylitis patients.

This clonotype occurred a few times. Its antigen remains unidentified. No quality values exist for individual bases; no much larger clone is one base distant. The sequencer listed for this sample is Illumina HiSeq 2500. Quantitative 5'-RACE with molecular barcodes was used to prepare TCR beta libraries. On the authors' methods: Disease-linked TCR variants were identified with a new computational method built on a probabilistic model of VDJ rearrangement. Clones were called with MiXCR by TCRdb after fastp trimmed the public reads at Q25, and only in-frame beta chains were retained. Under each unique CDR3 protein, matching rows form one entry showing the most common genes and DNA. The V and J calls follow TCRdb's processing rather than the paper's. The sample table shows about 340,000 distinct CDR3 sequences, and approximately 15% are seen once. The ten largest make up 0.85% to 1.4% of the sample. Looking up the germline V gene yields CDR1 MNHEY and CDR2 SVGAGI. V loses 8 bases of germline sequence and J loses 4 bases, and the interval between the two ends is 17 bases. The CDR3, from cysteine to phenylalanine, totals 14 residues. Of all the DNA, just the CDR3 is kept, 42 bases in frame from base 1.

The chain uses TRBV6-5 and TRBJ2-5, with TRBD2 as a weak D call on 6 bases. This TCR was recovered from a male donor with ankylosing spondylitis or in good health (not recorded which). The specimen was blood, either unsorted or a sorted T cell fraction (not recorded which). CDR3 sequence: CASQFEGAGETQYF. The DNA sequence is as follows: TGTGCCAGCCAGTTCGAGGGAGCGGGAGAGACCCAGTACTTC.